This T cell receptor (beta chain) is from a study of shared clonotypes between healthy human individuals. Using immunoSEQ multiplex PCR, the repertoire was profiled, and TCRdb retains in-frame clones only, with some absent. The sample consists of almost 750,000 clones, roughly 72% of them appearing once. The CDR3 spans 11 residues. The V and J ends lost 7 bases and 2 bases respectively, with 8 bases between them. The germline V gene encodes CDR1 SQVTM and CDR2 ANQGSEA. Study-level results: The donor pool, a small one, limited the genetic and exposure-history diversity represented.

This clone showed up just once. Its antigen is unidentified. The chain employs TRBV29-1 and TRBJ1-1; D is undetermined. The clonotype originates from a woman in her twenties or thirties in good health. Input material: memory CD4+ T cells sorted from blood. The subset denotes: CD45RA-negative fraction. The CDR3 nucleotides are TGCAGCGCCGCAGTTAACACTGAAGCTTTCTTT. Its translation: CSAAVNTEAFF.